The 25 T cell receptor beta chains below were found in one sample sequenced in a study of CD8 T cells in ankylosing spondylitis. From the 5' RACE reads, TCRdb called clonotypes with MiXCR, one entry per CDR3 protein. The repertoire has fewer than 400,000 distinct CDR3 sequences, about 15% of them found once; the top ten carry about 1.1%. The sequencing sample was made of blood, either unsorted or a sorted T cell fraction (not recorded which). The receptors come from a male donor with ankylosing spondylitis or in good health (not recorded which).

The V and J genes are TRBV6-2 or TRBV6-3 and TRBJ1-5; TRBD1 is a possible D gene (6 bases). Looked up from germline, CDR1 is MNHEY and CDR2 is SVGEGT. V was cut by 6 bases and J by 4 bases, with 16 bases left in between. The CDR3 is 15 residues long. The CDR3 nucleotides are TGTGCCAGCAGCCTCGATGGGACACCGAATCAGCCCCAGCATTTT. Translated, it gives CASSLDGTPNQPQHF.

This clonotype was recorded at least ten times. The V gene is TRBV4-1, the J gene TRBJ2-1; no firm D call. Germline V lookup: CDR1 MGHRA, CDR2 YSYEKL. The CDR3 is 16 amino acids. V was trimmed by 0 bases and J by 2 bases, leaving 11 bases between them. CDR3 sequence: CASSQEVAQTYNEQFF. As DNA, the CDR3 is TGCGCCAGCAGCCAAGAAGTCGCCCAAACCTACAATGAGCAGTTCTTC.

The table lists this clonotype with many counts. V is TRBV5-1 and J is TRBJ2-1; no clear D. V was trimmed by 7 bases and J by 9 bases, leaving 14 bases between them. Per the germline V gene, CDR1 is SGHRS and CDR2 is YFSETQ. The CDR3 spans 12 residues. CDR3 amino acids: CASGNSGPEQFF. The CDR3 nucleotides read TGCGCCAGCGGCAACAGTGGCCCTGAGCAGTTCTTC. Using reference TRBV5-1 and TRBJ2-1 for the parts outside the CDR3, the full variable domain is KAGVTQTPRYLIKTRGQQVTLSCSPISGHRSVSWYQQTPGQGLQFLFEYFSETQRNKGNFPGRFSGRQFSNSRSEMNVSTLELGDSALYLCASGNSGPEQFFGPGTRLTVL.

The CDR3: CASSQERGRAEQYF. The DNA for the CDR3 is TGTGCCAGCAGTCAGGAAAGGGGTCGGGCCGAGCAGTACTTC. The chain carries TRBV27 and TRBJ2-7; D may be TRBD1 (5 bases). The length of the CDR3 is 14 residues. CDR1 is MNHEY and CDR2 is SMNVEV in the germline V gene (reference sequence). The ends were cut back, 5 bases at V and 6 bases at J, with 17 bases in the middle.

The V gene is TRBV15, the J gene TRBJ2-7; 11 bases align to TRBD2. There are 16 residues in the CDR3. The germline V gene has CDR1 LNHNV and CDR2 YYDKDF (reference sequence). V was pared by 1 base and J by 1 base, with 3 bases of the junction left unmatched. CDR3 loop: CATSRGLAGNSYEQYF. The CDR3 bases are TGTGCCACCAGCAGAGGACTAGCGGGGAATTCCTACGAGCAGTACTTC.

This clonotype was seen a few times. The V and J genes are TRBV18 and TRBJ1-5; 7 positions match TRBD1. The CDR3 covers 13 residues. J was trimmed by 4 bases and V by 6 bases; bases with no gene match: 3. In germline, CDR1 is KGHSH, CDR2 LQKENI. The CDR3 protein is CASSKDRNQPQHF. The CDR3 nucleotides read TGTGCCAGCTCGAAGGACAGGAATCAGCCCCAGCATTTT.

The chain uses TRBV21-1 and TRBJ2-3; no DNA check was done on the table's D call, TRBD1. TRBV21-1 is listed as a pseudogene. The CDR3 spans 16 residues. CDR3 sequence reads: CASTARGDRNTDTQYF. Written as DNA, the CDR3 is TGTGCCAGCACAGCGCGGGGGGACAGGAACACAGATACGCAGTATTTT.

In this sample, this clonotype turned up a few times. In DNA form, the CDR3 reads TGCGCCAGCAAAAGGCTAGCGGGCGTCCAAGAGACCCAGTACTTC. Translating it yields CASKRLAGVQETQYF. The chain uses TRBV5-1 and TRBJ2-5, with 8 bases lining up with TRBD2. V gave up 6 bases and J gave up 1 base; unmatched junction bases: 8. Germline V gene sequence: CDR1 SGHRS, CDR2 YFSETQ. The CDR3 length is 15 residues.

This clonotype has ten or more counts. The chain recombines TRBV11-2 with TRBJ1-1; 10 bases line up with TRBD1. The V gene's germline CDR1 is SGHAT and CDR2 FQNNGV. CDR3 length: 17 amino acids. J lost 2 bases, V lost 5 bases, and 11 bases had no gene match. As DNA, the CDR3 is TGTGCCAGCAGCAACCATCCGGGACAGGGGATTAACACTGAAGCTTTCTTT. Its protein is CASSNHPGQGINTEAFF.

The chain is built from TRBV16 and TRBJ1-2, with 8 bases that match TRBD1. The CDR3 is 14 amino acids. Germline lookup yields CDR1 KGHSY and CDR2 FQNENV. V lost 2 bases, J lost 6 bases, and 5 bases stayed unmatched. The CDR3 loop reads CASSQDRGSHGYTF. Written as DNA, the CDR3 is TGTGCCAGCAGCCAAGACAGGGGTAGCCATGGCTACACCTTC.

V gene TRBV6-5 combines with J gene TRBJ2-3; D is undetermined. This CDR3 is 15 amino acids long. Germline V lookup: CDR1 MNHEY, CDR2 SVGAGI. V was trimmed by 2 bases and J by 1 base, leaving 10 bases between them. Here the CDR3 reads CASSYGVVRTDTQYF. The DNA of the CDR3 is TGTGCCAGCAGTTACGGAGTAGTCCGCACAGATACGCAGTATTTT.

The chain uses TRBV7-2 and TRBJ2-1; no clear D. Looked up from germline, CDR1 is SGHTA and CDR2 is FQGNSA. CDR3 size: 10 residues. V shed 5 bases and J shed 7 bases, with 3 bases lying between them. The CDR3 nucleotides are TGTGCCAGCAGCGGAAATGAGCAGTTCTTC. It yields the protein CASSGNEQFF.

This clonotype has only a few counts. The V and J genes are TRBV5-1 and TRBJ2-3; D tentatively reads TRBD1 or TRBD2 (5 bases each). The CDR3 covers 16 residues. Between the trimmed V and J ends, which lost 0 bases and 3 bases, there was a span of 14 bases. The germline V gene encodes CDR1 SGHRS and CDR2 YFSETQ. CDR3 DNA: TGCGCCAGCAGCTTGGGTCCGGGACGTGGAACAGATACGCAGTATTTT. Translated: CASSLGPGRGTDTQYF.

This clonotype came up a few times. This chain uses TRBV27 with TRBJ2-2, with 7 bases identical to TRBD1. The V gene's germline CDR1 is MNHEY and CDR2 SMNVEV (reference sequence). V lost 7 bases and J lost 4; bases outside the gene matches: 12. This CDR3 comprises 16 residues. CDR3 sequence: CASIAKPGTATGELFF. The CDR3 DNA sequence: TGTGCCAGCATCGCCAAACCCGGGACAGCCACCGGGGAGCTGTTTTTT.

CDR3: CASSQGLGSTMNTEAFF. As DNA, the CDR3 is TGTGCCAGCAGCCAGGGGTTGGGCAGCACTATGAACACTGAAGCTTTCTTT. This sequence joins TRBV3-1 and TRBJ1-1; D not certain. Germline loops: CDR1 LGHDT, CDR2 YNNKEL (reference sequence). Trimming removed 3 bases at V and 0 bases at J, with 17 bases between. This CDR3 region has 17 residues. Supplemented by reference TRBV3-1 and TRBJ1-1, the full variable domain reads DTAVSQTPKYLVTQMGNDKSIKCEQNLGHDTMYWYKQDSKKFLKIMFSYNNKELIINETVPNRFSPKSPDKAHLNLHINSLELGDSAVYFCASSQGLGSTMNTEAFFGQGTRLTVV.

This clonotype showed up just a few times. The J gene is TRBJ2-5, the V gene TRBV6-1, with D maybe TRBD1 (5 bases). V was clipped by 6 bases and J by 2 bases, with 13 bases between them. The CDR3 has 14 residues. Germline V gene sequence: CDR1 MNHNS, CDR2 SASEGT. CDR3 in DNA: TGTGCCAGCAGCCGTGGGGCCGTACAAGAGACCCAGTACTTC. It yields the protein CASSRGAVQETQYF.

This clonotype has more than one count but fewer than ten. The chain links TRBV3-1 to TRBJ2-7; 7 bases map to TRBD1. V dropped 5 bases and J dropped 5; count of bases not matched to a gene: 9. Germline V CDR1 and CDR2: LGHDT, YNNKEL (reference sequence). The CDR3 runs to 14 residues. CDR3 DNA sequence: TGTGCCAGCAGCTCCGTCCGACAGGGCAACGAGCAGTACTTC. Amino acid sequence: CASSSVRQGNEQYF.

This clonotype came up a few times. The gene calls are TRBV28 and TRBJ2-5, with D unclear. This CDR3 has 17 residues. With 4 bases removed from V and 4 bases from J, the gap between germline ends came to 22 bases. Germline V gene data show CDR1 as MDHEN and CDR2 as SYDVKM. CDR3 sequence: CASSSRSATNHGETQYF. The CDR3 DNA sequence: TGTGCCAGCAGTTCCCGATCAGCGACAAACCACGGAGAGACCCAGTACTTC.

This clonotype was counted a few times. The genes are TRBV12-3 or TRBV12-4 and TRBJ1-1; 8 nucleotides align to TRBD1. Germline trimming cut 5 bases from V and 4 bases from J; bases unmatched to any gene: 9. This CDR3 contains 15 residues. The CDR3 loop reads CASSTGQGGVTEAFF. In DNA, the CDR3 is TGTGCCAGCAGTACAGGACAGGGTGGCGTCACTGAAGCTTTCTTT.

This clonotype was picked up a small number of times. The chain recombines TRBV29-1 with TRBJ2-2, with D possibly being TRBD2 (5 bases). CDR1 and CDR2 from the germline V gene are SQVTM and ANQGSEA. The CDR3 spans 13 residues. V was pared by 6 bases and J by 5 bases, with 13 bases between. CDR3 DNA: TGCAGCGTCGAAAACCCGGGGACCGGGGAGCTGTTTTTT. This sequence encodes CSVENPGTGELFF.

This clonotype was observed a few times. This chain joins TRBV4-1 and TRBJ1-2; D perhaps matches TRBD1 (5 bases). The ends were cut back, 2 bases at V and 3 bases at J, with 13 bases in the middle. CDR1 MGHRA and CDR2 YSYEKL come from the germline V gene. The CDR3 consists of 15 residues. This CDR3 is CASSQFLDSYYGYTF. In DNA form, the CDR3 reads TGCGCCAGCAGCCAATTCCTTGACAGCTACTATGGCTACACCTTC.

CDR3 loop: CASSLSRQEQYF. CDR3 DNA sequence: TGTGCCAGCAGCTTAAGTAGACAAGAGCAGTACTTC. The genes are TRBV7-9 and TRBJ2-7; D unclear. CDR3 length equals 12 residues. Germline lookup yields CDR1 SEHNR and CDR2 FQNEAQ (reference sequence). Trimming pared 2 bases from V and 7 bases from J, leaving 9 bases between.

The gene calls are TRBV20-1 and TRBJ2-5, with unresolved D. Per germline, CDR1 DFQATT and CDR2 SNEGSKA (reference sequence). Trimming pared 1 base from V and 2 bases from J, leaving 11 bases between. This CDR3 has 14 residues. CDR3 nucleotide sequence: TGCAGTGCTAGAGGTACCCTGCCTCAAGAGACCCAGTACTTC. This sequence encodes CSARGTLPQETQYF.

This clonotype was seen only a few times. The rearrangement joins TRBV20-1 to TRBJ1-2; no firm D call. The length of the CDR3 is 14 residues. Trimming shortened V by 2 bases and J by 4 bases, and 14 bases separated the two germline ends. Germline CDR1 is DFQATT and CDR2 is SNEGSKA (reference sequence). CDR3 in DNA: TGCAGTGCTAGAACACGGGCTCAGAGCTATGGCTACACCTTC. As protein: CSARTRAQSYGYTF.

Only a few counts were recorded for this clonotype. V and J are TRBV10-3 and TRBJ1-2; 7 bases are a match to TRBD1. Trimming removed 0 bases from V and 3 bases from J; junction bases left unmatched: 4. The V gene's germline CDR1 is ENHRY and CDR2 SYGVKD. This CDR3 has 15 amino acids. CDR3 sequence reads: CAISESAQGDYGYTF. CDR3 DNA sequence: TGTGCCATCAGTGAGTCTGCTCAGGGGGACTATGGCTACACCTTC.